One sample yielded the 16 T cell receptor beta chains listed below, sequenced in a study of T cells in Graves' hyperthyroidism and ophthalmopathy. Amplification targeted TCR beta CDR3 regions from RNA transcripts. The HTBI set primed first-round TCR CDR3 RT-PCR. TCRdb re-derived calls from the multiplex PCR reads in MiXCR, one entry per CDR3 protein. The sample yields some 690,000 distinct CDR3 sequences, around a sixth seen once. What was sequenced was blood. Receptors were obtained from a man over 45 with Graves' hyperthyroidism.

At least ten counts were recorded for this clonotype. V is TRBV28 and J is TRBJ2-1; 7 bases fit TRBD1. Looked up from germline, CDR1 is MDHEN and CDR2 is SYDVKM. CDR3 length equals 17 residues. The J segment lost 0 bases and the V segment lost 6 bases, leaving 11 bases of the junction unmatched. CDR3: CASSTPPRDSSYNEQFF. The CDR3 DNA reads TGTGCCAGCAGCACCCCCCCGAGGGACAGCTCCTACAATGAGCAGTTCTTC.

This clonotype was recorded a few times. The chain is built from TRBV29-1 and TRBJ1-3, with D unresolved. This CDR3 is 13 amino acids long. V dropped 5 bases and J dropped 0 bases, with 8 bases sitting between them. The germline V gene has CDR1 SQVTM and CDR2 ANQGSEA. In DNA, the CDR3 is TGCAGCGTTTCTCCGAGCTCTGGAAACACCATATATTTT. Translating gives CSVSPSSGNTIYF.

This clonotype was observed at least ten times. The V and J genes are TRBV12-3 or TRBV12-4 and TRBJ2-1; 9 nucleotides align to TRBD1. The CDR3 is 15 amino acids. Trimming took 6 bases from V and 2 from J; bases not matched to a gene: 5. In DNA form, the CDR3 reads TGTGCCAGCAGGGGTCGACAGGGGGCCTACAATGAGCAGTTCTTC. This codes for CASRGRQGAYNEQFF.

DNA of the CDR3: TGTGCCAGCAGCGTGGGACCCCCGGGGACCCAGTACTTC. It specifies CASSVGPPGTQYF. V usage is TRBV27 and J usage is TRBJ2-5; D may match TRBD1 or TRBD2 (5 bases each). Between the trimmed V and J ends, which lost 6 bases and 7 bases, there was a span of 15 bases. Germline-derived CDR1 and CDR2 are MNHEY and SMNVEV (reference sequence). This CDR3 has 13 amino acids.

The table lists this clonotype with a few counts. The chain employs TRBV12-3 or TRBV12-4 and TRBJ2-3; 8 positions match TRBD2. CDR3 size: 16 residues. With V trimmed by 7 bases and J by 2 bases, 11 bases remained unmatched. CDR3 nucleotides: TGTGCCAGCACCCACTTGGGCGGGAGGATCACAGATACGCAGTATTTT. As protein: CASTHLGGRITDTQYF.

A single count supports this clonotype. This clone may be a read error of a much larger clone one base away. The chain couples TRBV6-2 or TRBV6-3 to TRBJ1-1; possibly TRBD1 for D (5 bases). The CDR3 runs to 14 residues. Germline CDR1 is MNHEY and CDR2 is SVGEGT. The chain's CDR3 is CTTGTSGPATEAFF. DNA for the CDR3: TGTACAACAGGCACCTCAGGGCCAGCCACTGAAGCTTTCTTT.

This rearrangement joins TRBV7-8 to TRBJ2-7; 15 bases map to TRBD2. The germline gives CDR1 SGHVS, CDR2 FQNEAQ. V shed 5 bases and J 3 bases; nucleotides not matched to a gene: 11. The CDR3 is 18 residues long. The chain's CDR3 is CASSVTGTSGGQGYEQYF. The CDR3 DNA sequence: TGTGCCAGCAGCGTCACCGGGACTAGCGGGGGGCAAGGCTACGAGCAGTACTTC.

This clonotype turned up a few times. The V call is TRBV18, the J call TRBJ1-5; the D gene is possibly TRBD1 (5 bases). Germline CDR1 reads KGHSH; CDR2 reads LQKENI. The CDR3 length is 17 residues. The ends were cut back, 1 base at V and 2 bases at J, with 15 bases in the middle. This CDR3 reads CASSPRGQGGGNQPQHF. CDR3 bases: TGTGCCAGCTCACCACGAGGGCAGGGAGGAGGCAATCAGCCCCAGCATTTT.

This clonotype was observed a handful of times. The CDR3, as DNA: TGTGCCACCAGCACAGGACTAGCGGGAGGGCCGTCTGAAAGCGAGCAGTACTTC. Translated, it gives CATSTGLAGGPSESEQYF. The chain employs TRBV15 and TRBJ2-7; 15 bases are a match to TRBD2. CDR3 length: 18 residues. Trimming cost V 4 bases and J 6 bases; bases outside gene matches: 13. Germline V lookup: CDR1 LNHNV, CDR2 YYDKDF (reference sequence).

This chain uses TRBV3-1 with TRBJ2-1, with D hard to call. Trimming removed 0 bases at V and 6 bases at J, with 18 bases between. CDR3 length: 17 residues. Germline V gene sequence: CDR1 LGHDT, CDR2 YNNKEL (reference sequence). The CDR3 sequence: CASSQDTDHPSSNEQFF. DNA of the CDR3: TGTGCCAGCAGCCAAGATACCGACCACCCCTCCAGCAATGAGCAGTTCTTC.

This chain connects TRBV10-3 to TRBJ1-1, with a weak D call TRBD1 (6 bases). The CDR3 extends over 13 amino acids. Per germline, CDR1 ENHRY and CDR2 SYGVKD. The V and J ends lost 10 bases and 2 bases respectively, with 14 bases between them. The CDR3 spells CATNPGTNTEAFF. The CDR3 DNA follows: TGTGCCACCAACCCGGGGACAAACACTGAAGCTTTCTTT.

This clonotype was seen a few times. The V gene is TRBV20-1, the J gene TRBJ2-3; D might be TRBD1 or TRBD2, each matching 5 bases. The CDR3 covers 17 residues. Germline V gives CDR1 DFQATT, CDR2 SNEGSKA (reference sequence). V lost 0 bases to trimming and J lost 2 bases, with 18 bases between them. CDR3 residues: CSARDFDGGVYTDTQYF. DNA of the CDR3: TGCAGTGCTAGAGATTTTGATGGGGGAGTCTACACAGATACGCAGTATTTT.

The V call is TRBV9, the J call TRBJ1-2; TRBD1 is a possible D gene (6 bases). This CDR3 has 15 residues. V lost 6 bases and J lost 2, with 17 bases in between. Germline CDR1 SGDLS, CDR2 YYNGEE. This chain's CDR3 is CASNPAPGGNYGYTF. DNA for the CDR3: TGTGCCAGCAACCCGGCTCCGGGGGGCAACTATGGCTACACCTTC.

The gene calls are TRBV29-1 and TRBJ1-1; possible D gene TRBD1, 5 bases. Germline CDR1 and CDR2: SQVTM and ANQGSEA. Between the trimmed V and J ends, which lost 7 bases and 6 bases, there was a span of 18 bases. This CDR3 contains 13 residues. The CDR3 protein is CSAGSREGAEAFF. The CDR3 nucleotides are TGCAGCGCGGGCTCCCGGGAAGGGGCTGAAGCTTTCTTT.

Worth noting for this clonotype: One end of the junction does not line up with germline, which may come from a read error. The V gene is TRBV5-5, the J gene TRBJ2-1; D remains unclear. Germline V gives CDR1 SGHKS, CDR2 YYEKEE (reference sequence). The CDR3 has 16 amino acids. CDR3 residues: CASSLDGSARFDEEFF. The CDR3 DNA reads TGTGCCAGCAGCTTAGATGGATCGGCCCGCTTCGATGAGGAGTTCTTC.

This clonotype was seen at least ten times. The chain uses TRBV10-3 and TRBJ1-2, with 11 positions matching TRBD1. Germline trimming cut 8 bases from V and 6 bases from J; bases unmatched to any gene: 8. Germline loops: CDR1 ENHRY, CDR2 SYGVKD. CDR3 length: 14 amino acids. DNA for the CDR3: TGTGCCATCCTACAGGGACAGGGGGACGATGGCTACACCTTC. Encoded protein: CAILQGQGDDGYTF.